This TCR beta chain was obtained from a study of regulatory dendritic cells for organ transplantation. Study observations and caveats: Mature dendritic cells appeared to drive more memory CD8+ clonal expansion than regulatory ones.

Details on this clone: Its antigen is unidentified.

FACS sorted CD4+ or CD8+ T cells into CD45RA+ naive and CD45RO+ memory. Profiling relied on immunoSEQ multiplex PCR, and the TCRdb table lists in-frame clones only, not all of them. The table includes fewer than 40,000 clones, over 80% detected once. Germline V gene data show CDR1 as PRHDT and CDR2 as FYEKMQ (reference sequence). The length of the CDR3 is 15 residues. Trimming removed 0 bases from V and 4 bases from J, with 12 bases in between. The rearrangement links TRBV13 to TRBJ1-2; D call uncertain. The receptor was derived from a human donor in good health. The sample comprised naive CD8+ T cells from blood. Noted subset: CD45RA+ naive T cells. The CDR3 is CASSLGLGESYGYTF. The CDR3 DNA sequence: TGTGCCAGCAGCTTAGGCCTAGGAGAAAGCTATGGCTACACCTTC.